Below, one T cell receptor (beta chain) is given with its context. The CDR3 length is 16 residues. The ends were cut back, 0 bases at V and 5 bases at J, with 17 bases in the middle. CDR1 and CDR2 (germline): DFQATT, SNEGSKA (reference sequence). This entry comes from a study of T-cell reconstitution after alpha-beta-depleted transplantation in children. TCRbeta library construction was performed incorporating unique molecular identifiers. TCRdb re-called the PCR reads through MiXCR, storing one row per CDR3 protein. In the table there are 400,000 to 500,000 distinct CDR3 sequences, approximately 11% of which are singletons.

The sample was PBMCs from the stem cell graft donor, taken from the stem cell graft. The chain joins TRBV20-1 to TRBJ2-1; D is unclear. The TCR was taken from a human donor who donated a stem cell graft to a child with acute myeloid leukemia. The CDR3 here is CSARDPRRSPDNEQFF. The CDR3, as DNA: TGCAGTGCTAGAGATCCACGGCGGAGCCCAGACAATGAGCAGTTCTTC.